These T cell receptor beta chains were read from a single sample in a study of fetal regulatory T cell absence and autoimmunity. TCRdb's copy holds only in-frame clones and misses some; the assay was immunoSEQ multiplex PCR. In the table there are roughly 95,000 clones, around 72% of which are singletons. Sequencing input: pancreas tissue. Source of these receptors: a male donor with IPEX syndrome. Both conserved end residues are part of each CDR3. The order of the fields is CDR3 length, D gene, V gene, clone size, J gene, CDR3 DNA, CDR3 protein. A D gene is named only where the DNA matches it firmly. Expanded clones are given a class, and other clones once, few, many or no size at all.

12	NA	TRBV2	once	TRBJ2-7	TGTGCCAGCCTCCGGGACTCCTACGAGCAGTACTTC	CASLRDSYEQYF
14	TRBD2	TRBV9	NA	TRBJ2-7	TGTGCCAGCAGCGTAGCGGGAGGGCCGAACGAGCAGTACTTC	CASSVAGGPNEQYF
15	TRBD2	TRBV13	NA	TRBJ2-1	TGTGCCAGCAGCTTAGGGCTAGCGGGAAGTGGTGAGCAGTTCTTC	CASSLGLAGSGEQFF
15	NA	TRBV19	NA	TRBJ2-6	TGTGCCAGTAGACAAGACGGGTCTGGGGCCAACGTCCTGACTTTC	CASRQDGSGANVLTF
13	NA	TRBV9	few	TRBJ1-2	TGTGCCAGCAGCGTTCGGAGGGGCTATGGCTACACCTTC	CASSVRRGYGYTF
15	TRBD1	TRBV5-1	NA	TRBJ2-3	TGCGCCAGCAGGCGCTTCAGGGGGCAAAGAGATACGCAGTATTTT	CASRRFRGQRDTQYF
15	NA	TRBV10-3	NA	TRBJ1-2	TGTGCCATCAGGGGTCGTATAGGAACTAACTATGGCTACACCTTC	CAIRGRIGTNYGYTF
15	NA	TRBV5-6	NA	TRBJ2-3	TGTGCCAGCAGCTTGGATATGTGGGCCACAGATACGCAGTATTTT	CASSLDMWATDTQYF
13	NA	TRBV4-3	NA	TRBJ1-5	TGCGCCAGCAGCCAAGACAGCAATCAGCCCCAGCATTTT	CASSQDSNQPQHF
14	NA	TRBV2	few	TRBJ2-3	TGTGCCAGCAGGTCACTAGGGAGCACAGATACGCAGTATTTT	CASRSLGSTDTQYF
13	NA	TRBV7-2	NA	TRBJ1-2	TGTGCCAGCAGCTTGTCCGGTTACTATGGCTACACCTTC	CASSLSGYYGYTF
13	NA	TRBV6-1	NA	TRBJ2-1	TGTGCCAGCAGTCGGGACTCCTACAATGAGCAGTTCTTC	CASSRDSYNEQFF
16	TRBD2	TRBV7-9	few	TRBJ2-7	TGTGCCAGCAGCTCTCTAGCGGGGGAGCGCTCCTACGAGCAGTACTTC	CASSSLAGERSYEQYF
14	TRBD1	TRBV6-6	NA	TRBJ1-2	TGTGCCAGCAGTTACTCGGGGACAGTCGATGGCTACACCTTC	CASSYSGTVDGYTF
15	NA	TRBV7-8	NA	TRBJ2-7	TGTGCCAGCAGCTCACCGGGACCCCTGGCCTACGAGCAGTACTTC	CASSSPGPLAYEQYF
12	NA	TRBV9	NA	TRBJ2-2	TGTGCCAGCAGCCGAGGGACCGGGGAGCTGTTTTTT	CASSRGTGELFF
13	NA	TRBV5-4	once	TRBJ1-1	TGTGCCAGCAGCTTGGCACCTCGCTCTGAAGCTTTCTTT	CASSLAPRSEAFF
16	TRBD1	TRBV5-4	NA	TRBJ2-6	TGTGCCAGCAGCCTCAGGGGGTACTCTGGGGCCAACGTCCTGACTTTC	CASSLRGYSGANVLTF
15	NA	TRBV6-6	NA	TRBJ2-4	TGTGCCAGCAGCTTCTTCAGGGGAGCCAAAAACATTCAGTACTTC	CASSFFRGAKNIQYF
13	NA	TRBV9	once	TRBJ2-6	TGTGCCAGCAGGAGCTCTGGGGCCAACGTCCTGACTTTC	CASRSSGANVLTF
15	NA	TRBV7-9	few	TRBJ2-7	TGTGCCAGCAGCTTACTAGTCGGACCCTTATACGAGCAGTACTTC	CASSLLVGPLYEQYF
14	NA	TRBV5-4	NA	TRBJ2-3	TGTGCCAGCAGCTTCGAGGGACCCACATATACGCAGTATTTT	CASSFEGPTYTQYF
16	NA	TRBV7-6	few	TRBJ2-1	TGTGCCAGCAGCTTAGTTCCCAGCAGTGGCCACAATGAGCAGTTCTTC	CASSLVPSSGHNEQFF
19	NA	TRBV11-2	few	TRBJ2-2	TGTGCCAGCAGCTTATTCTGGCCGACAGAAAAATACCTCACCGGGGAGCTGTTTTTT	CASSLFWPTEKYLTGELFF